These T cell receptor beta chains were read from a single sample in a study of shared clonotypes between healthy human individuals. The repertoire was sequenced with immunoSEQ multiplex PCR; TCRdb's copy has only in-frame clones and lacks some. The data contain about 2 million clones, approximately 94% of them singletons. Sequenced: naive CD8+ T cells sorted from blood. The receptor set was obtained from a young man in good health. CDR3s include the opening cysteine and the closing phenylalanine or tryptophan. Fields, in order: D gene, clone size, V gene, J gene, CDR3 protein, CDR3 DNA. D genes are given only for firm matches. Clone size is given for some rows only: seen once, a few or many times, or a class if the clone is expanded.

D: .
size: .
V: TRBV5-6
J: TRBJ2-6
CDR3: CASSLDSSGANVLTF
DNA: TGTGCCAGCAGCTTGGACAGCTCTGGGGCCAACGTCCTGACTTTC

D: .
size: .
V: TRBV27
J: TRBJ2-7
CDR3: CASSLSGLRTYEQYF
DNA: TGTGCCAGCAGTTTATCAGGGTTGCGGACCTACGAGCAGTACTTC

D: TRBD2
size: .
V: TRBV6-5
J: TRBJ2-1
CDR3: CASAVAGEIDEQFF
DNA: TGTGCCAGCGCGGTAGCGGGAGAGATAGATGAGCAGTTCTTC

D: TRBD1
size: .
V: TRBV10-2
J: TRBJ2-5
CDR3: CASRGWTGKKETQYF
DNA: TGCGCCAGCAGGGGTTGGACAGGGAAAAAAGAGACCCAGTACTTC

D: .
size: .
V: TRBV7-9
J: TRBJ2-2
CDR3: CASSGPENTGELFF
DNA: TGTGCCAGCTCAGGACCGGAGAACACCGGGGAGCTGTTTTTT

D: TRBD2
size: .
V: TRBV4-3
J: TRBJ2-3
CDR3: CASSQELAGGDTQYF
DNA: TGCGCCAGCAGCCAAGAACTAGCGGGAGGTGATACGCAGTATTTT

D: .
size: .
V: TRBV4-1
J: TRBJ1-4
CDR3: CASSQDGGTNEKLFF
DNA: TGCGCCAGCAGCCAAGATGGGGGCACTAATGAAAAACTGTTTTTT

D: TRBD1
size: .
V: TRBV27
J: TRBJ2-4
CDR3: CASSRGQGAKNIQYF
DNA: TGTGCCAGCAGTAGGGGACAGGGAGCGAAAAACATTCAGTACTTC

D: .
size: .
V: TRBV5-4
J: TRBJ2-3
CDR3: CASRGWGSSTDTQYF
DNA: TGTGCCAGCCGAGGTTGGGGTTCCTCCACAGATACGCAGTATTTT

D: TRBD1
size: .
V: TRBV5-1
J: TRBJ1-4
CDR3: CASSPGQATNEKLFF
DNA: TGCGCCAGCAGCCCCGGACAGGCAACTAATGAAAAACTGTTTTTT

D: TRBD1
size: .
V: TRBV5-6
J: TRBJ2-7
CDR3: CASSWDRGHYEQYF
DNA: TGTGCCAGCAGCTGGGACAGAGGGCACTACGAGCAGTACTTC

D: .
size: .
V: TRBV4-3
J: TRBJ2-1
CDR3: CASSQRLEGTYNEQFF
DNA: TGCGCCAGCAGCCAACGACTAGAGGGAACCTACAATGAGCAGTTCTTC

D: .
size: .
V: TRBV7-2
J: TRBJ2-2
CDR3: CASSLSGANTGELFF
DNA: TGTGCCAGCAGCCTAAGCGGAGCCAACACCGGGGAGCTGTTTTTT

D: .
size: .
V: TRBV19
J: TRBJ2-7
CDR3: CASSILGLDEQYF
DNA: TGTGCCAGTAGTATTCTCGGATTGGACGAGCAGTACTTC

D: .
size: .
V: TRBV5-4
J: TRBJ1-1
CDR3: CASSLLRVTEAFF
DNA: TGTGCCAGCAGCTTGCTCAGGGTAACTGAAGCTTTCTTT

D: .
size: .
V: TRBV7-9
J: TRBJ2-3
CDR3: CGWITDTQYF
DNA: TGTGGTTGGATCACAGATACGCAGTATTTT

D: TRBD1
size: .
V: TRBV7-9
J: TRBJ1-1
CDR3: CASSPAPGQGVTEAFF
DNA: TGTGCCAGCAGCCCAGCCCCGGGACAGGGGGTCACTGAAGCTTTCTTT

D: TRBD1
size: .
V: TRBV11-2
J: TRBJ2-1
CDR3: CASSSAFGWDRGPDEQFF
DNA: TGTGCCAGCAGCTCAGCCTTCGGATGGGACAGGGGTCCAGATGAGCAGTTCTTC

D: .
size: .
V: TRBV27
J: TRBJ2-3
CDR3: CASSPRDPTTDTQYF
DNA: TGTGCCAGCAGTCCCCGGGACCCCACAACAGATACGCAGTATTTT

D: TRBD2
size: .
V: TRBV2
J: TRBJ2-3
CDR3: CASKREGLDTDTQYF
DNA: TGTGCCAGCAAACGGGAGGGCCTCGACACAGATACGCAGTATTTT

D: TRBD2
size: .
V: TRBV7-9
J: TRBJ2-7
CDR3: CASSLVGGTSREQYF
DNA: TGTGCCAGCAGCTTGGTCGGGGGGACCTCTCGGGAGCAGTACTTC

D: TRBD1
size: .
V: TRBV5-1
J: TRBJ2-7
CDR3: CASSFLNRGYEQYF
DNA: TGCGCCAGCAGCTTTTTAAACAGGGGCTACGAGCAGTACTTC

D: .
size: .
V: TRBV7-9
J: TRBJ2-7
CDR3: CATELQADEQYF
DNA: TGTGCCACGGAACTTCAGGCGGACGAGCAGTACTTC

D: .
size: few
V: TRBV14
J: TRBJ1-2
CDR3: CASSLTSGAYGYTF
DNA: TGTGCCAGCAGCCTCACGTCAGGGGCCTATGGCTACACCTTC

D: .
size: .
V: TRBV6-5
J: TRBJ1-2
CDR3: CASSYTGGAYGYTF
DNA: TGTGCCAGCAGTTACACCGGAGGGGCCTATGGCTACACCTTC

D: .
size: .
V: TRBV30
J: TRBJ1-1
CDR3: CAWSVSGGTEAFF
DNA: TGTGCCTGGAGTGTATCGGGGGGCACTGAAGCTTTCTTT

D: .
size: .
V: TRBV9
J: TRBJ2-1
CDR3: CASSPTDNEQFF
DNA: TGTGCCAGCAGCCCGACAGACAATGAGCAGTTCTTC